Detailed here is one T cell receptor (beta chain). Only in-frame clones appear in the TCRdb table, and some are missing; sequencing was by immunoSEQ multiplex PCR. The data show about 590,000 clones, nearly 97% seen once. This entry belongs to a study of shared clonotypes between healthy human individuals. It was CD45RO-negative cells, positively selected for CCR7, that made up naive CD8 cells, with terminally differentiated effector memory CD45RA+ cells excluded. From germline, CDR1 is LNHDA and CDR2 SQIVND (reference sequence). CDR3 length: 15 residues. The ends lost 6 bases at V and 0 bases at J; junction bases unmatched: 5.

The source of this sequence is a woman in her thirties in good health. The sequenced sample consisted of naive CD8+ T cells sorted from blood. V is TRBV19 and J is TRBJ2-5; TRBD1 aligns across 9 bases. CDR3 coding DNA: TGTGCCAGTAGCCAAGACAGGGGGTACCAAGAGACCCAGTACTTC. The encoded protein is CASSQDRGYQETQYF.